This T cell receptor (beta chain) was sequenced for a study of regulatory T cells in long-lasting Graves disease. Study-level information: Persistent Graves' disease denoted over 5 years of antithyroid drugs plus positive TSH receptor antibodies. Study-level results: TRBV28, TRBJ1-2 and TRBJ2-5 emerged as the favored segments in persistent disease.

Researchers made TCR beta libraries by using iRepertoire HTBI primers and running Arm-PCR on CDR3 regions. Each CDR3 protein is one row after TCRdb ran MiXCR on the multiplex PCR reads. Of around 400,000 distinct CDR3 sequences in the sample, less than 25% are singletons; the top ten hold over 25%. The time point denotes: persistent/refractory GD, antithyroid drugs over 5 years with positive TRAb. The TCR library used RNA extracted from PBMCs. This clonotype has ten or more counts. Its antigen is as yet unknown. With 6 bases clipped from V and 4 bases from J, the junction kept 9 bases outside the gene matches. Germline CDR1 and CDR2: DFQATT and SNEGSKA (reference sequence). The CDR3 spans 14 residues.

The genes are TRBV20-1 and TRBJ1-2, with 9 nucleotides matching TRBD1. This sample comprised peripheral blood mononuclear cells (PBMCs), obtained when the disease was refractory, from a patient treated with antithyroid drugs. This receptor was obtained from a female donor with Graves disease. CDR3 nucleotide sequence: TGCAGTGCAGGAATGACAGGGGGTGGCTATGGCTACACCTTC. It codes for CSAGMTGGGYGYTF.